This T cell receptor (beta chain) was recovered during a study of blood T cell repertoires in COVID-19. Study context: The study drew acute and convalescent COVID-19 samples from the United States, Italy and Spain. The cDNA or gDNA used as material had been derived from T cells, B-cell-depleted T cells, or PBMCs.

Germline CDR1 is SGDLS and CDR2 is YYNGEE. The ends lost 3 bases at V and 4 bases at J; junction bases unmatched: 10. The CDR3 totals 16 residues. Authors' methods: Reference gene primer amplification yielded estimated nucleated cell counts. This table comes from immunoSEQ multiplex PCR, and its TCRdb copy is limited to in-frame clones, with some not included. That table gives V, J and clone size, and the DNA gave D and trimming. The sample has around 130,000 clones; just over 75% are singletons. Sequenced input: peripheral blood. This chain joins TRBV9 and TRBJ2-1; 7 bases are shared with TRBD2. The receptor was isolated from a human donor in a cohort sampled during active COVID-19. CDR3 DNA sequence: TGTGCCAGCAGCGCGGGGGGAGGACGGTCGTACAATGAGCAGTTCTTC. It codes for CASSAGGGRSYNEQFF.